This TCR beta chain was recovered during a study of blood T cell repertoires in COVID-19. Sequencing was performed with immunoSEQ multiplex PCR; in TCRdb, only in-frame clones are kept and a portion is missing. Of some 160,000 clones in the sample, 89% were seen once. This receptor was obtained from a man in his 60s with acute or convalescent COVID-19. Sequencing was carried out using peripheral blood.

CDR3 nucleotide sequence: TGTGCCAGCAGTCGAACCAGCGGGAGCTCCGAGCAGTACTTC. The encoded protein is CASSRTSGSSEQYF. The V gene is TRBV6-5, the J gene TRBJ2-7; 8 nucleotides agree with TRBD2. Trimming cost V 5 bases and J 6 bases; bases outside gene matches: 9. From germline, CDR1 is MNHEY and CDR2 SVGAGI. The CDR3 is 14 amino acids.